One sample yielded the 6 T cell receptor beta chains listed below, sequenced in a study of CD8+ T cells in alopecia areata. Treatment denoted: oral pan-JAK inhibitor, 5-10 mg twice daily. Isolated RNA was reverse transcribed into cDNA used as the sequencing template. Here immunoSEQ multiplex PCR was the method, and the copy in TCRdb shows in-frame clones only, minus some. The sample has approximately 280,000 clones; roughly 60% are singletons. This sample comprised CD4+ T cells sorted from blood, obtained at week 24, from a patient treated with tofacitinib. The source is a human donor with alopecia areata.

CDR3 in amino acids: CASSQEAGGYTGELFF. CDR3 nucleotide sequence: TGCGCCAGCAGCCAGGAAGCGGGGGGGTACACCGGGGAGCTGTTTTTT. The rearrangement joins TRBV4-3 to TRBJ2-2, with TRBD2 matching over 10 bases. Germline loops: CDR1 LGHNA, CDR2 YSLEER. This CDR3 contains 16 residues. V lost 3 bases to trimming and J lost 3 bases; unmatched junction nucleotides: 4.

V is TRBV29-1 and J is TRBJ2-1; 14 bases agree with TRBD2. CDR3 size: 17 residues. CDR1 SQVTM and CDR2 ANQGSEA come from the germline V gene. V gave up 4 bases and J gave up 4 bases; unmatched junction bases: 9. The CDR3 DNA follows: TGCAGCGTTGCCGGACTAGCGGGGGGCGGGAAATACAATGAGCAGTTCTTC. Protein product: CSVAGLAGGGKYNEQFF.

This chain uses TRBV25-1 with TRBJ2-7, with TRBD1 matching over 11 bases. Germline V gene lookup returns CDR1 MGHDK and CDR2 SYGVNS. The CDR3 runs 13 residues. V trimming: 6 bases; J trimming: 6 bases; junction bases outside the gene matches: 4. The CDR3 reads CASRGQGVFEQYF. In DNA, the CDR3 is TGTGCCAGCAGGGGACAGGGGGTCTTCGAGCAGTACTTC.

The chain combines TRBV7-9 with TRBJ1-1; a possible D gene is TRBD1 (5 bases). Germline values: CDR1 SEHNR, CDR2 FQNEAQ (reference sequence). V was cut by 4 bases and J by 2 bases, with 14 bases left in between. This CDR3 spans 15 amino acids. DNA for the CDR3: TGTGCCAGCAGCTCCAGGGACGGACGTAACACTGAAGCTTTCTTT. Amino acid sequence: CASSSRDGRNTEAFF.

The chain combines TRBV7-8 with TRBJ1-1; 7 nucleotides match TRBD1. The CDR3 contains 14 residues. Germline assignment: CDR1 SGHVS and CDR2 FQNEAQ. With V trimmed by 5 bases and J by 5 bases, 8 bases remained unmatched. CDR3 nucleotide sequence: TGTGCCAGCAGCGGGCGACAGGGTTGGACTGAAGCTTTCTTT. This sequence encodes CASSGRQGWTEAFF.

This chain connects TRBV30 to TRBJ1-2; perhaps TRBD1 as D (5 bases). Trimming left V 1 base short and J 3 bases short, with 15 bases between. Germline CDR1 and CDR2: GTSNPN and SVGIG (reference sequence). The CDR3 extends over 15 amino acids. CDR3 DNA: TGTGCCTGGAGTGGGGGCCAAAGGGGATACTATGGCTACACCTTC. As protein: CAWSGGQRGYYGYTF.